This T cell receptor beta chain stems from a study of cytomegalovirus exposure and HLA in healthy donors. Study findings and constraints: Three CMV-associated chains were confirmed in vitro to be specific for CMV antigens. In a later analysis, TCR beta V- and J-gene trimming showed a link to a missense DCLRE1C variant.

This CDR3 spans 13 amino acids. The V end was cut by 8 bases, the J end by 2 bases, with 13 bases between. Germline lookup yields CDR1 WNHNN and CDR2 SYGVQD (reference sequence). Note on this clone: Its antigen is unknown.

It was with 60 Vbeta and 13 Jbeta primers that the PCR ran. Profiled with immunoSEQ multiplex PCR; TCRdb holds only in-frame clones, not every one. This sample has around 150,000 clones, with roughly 85% found just once. The sequence derives from a middle-aged man in good health and CMV-seropositive. The chain couples TRBV10-1 to TRBJ2-7; maybe TRBD2 (5 bases). Sequenced sample: PBMCs. The CDR3 sequence is CASVGVVAYEQYF. CDR3 DNA: TGCGCCAGCGTGGGAGTTGTTGCCTACGAGCAGTACTTC.